Listed below are T cell receptor beta chains from one sample, sequenced in a study of T cell responses to AZD1222 COVID-19 vaccine. Only in-frame clones appear in the TCRdb table, and some are missing; sequencing was by immunoSEQ multiplex PCR. The table has 110,000 to 150,000 clones, 70% to 90% seen once. The specimen comprised peripheral blood, sampled 28 days after the second AZD1222 dose. The receptors were gathered from an adult who received the AZD1222 COVID-19 vaccine. Each CDR3 is given with its conserved first and last residue. The order of the fields is CDR3 DNA, CDR3 protein, V gene, J gene, clone size, D gene. The D gene is left open where the match is weak. Clone size is shown for a subset of rows, as once, few, many or a class of expanded clone.

DNA: TGTGCCAGCAGCCAAGATCCTGGCGGGACAGCCTCCTACAATGAGCAGTTCTTC; CDR3: CASSQDPGGTASYNEQFF; V: TRBV3-1/TRBV3-2; J: TRBJ2-1; size: NA; D: NA
DNA: TGTGCCATTGTAAGTCCAAGGGGCGAGCAGTACTTC; CDR3: CAIVSPRGEQYF; V: TRBV6-5; J: TRBJ2-7; size: NA; D: NA
DNA: TGTGCCAGCAGCTTACGGTCAGGGGTGGAGCATGGCTACACCTTC; CDR3: CASSLRSGVEHGYTF; V: TRBV7-2; J: TRBJ1-2; size: NA; D: NA
DNA: TGTGCCTGGAGTAAAGACAGTTACAATGAGCAGTTCTTC; CDR3: CAWSKDSYNEQFF; V: TRBV30; J: TRBJ2-1; size: NA; D: NA
DNA: TGTGCCAGCAGCCTATCGCGAACCTCTGGAAACACCATATATTTT; CDR3: CASSLSRTSGNTIYF; V: TRBV7-2; J: TRBJ1-3; size: NA; D: NA
DNA: TGCAGTGCTAGTGCCACGGGACAGGGGGCTGGAGATACGCAGTATTTT; CDR3: CSASATGQGAGDTQYF; V: TRBV20-1; J: TRBJ2-3; size: few; D: TRBD1
DNA: TGTGCCAGCAGTTTCAGGGATTCACCCCTCCACTTT; CDR3: CASSFRDSPLHF; V: TRBV12-3/TRBV12-4; J: TRBJ1-6; size: NA; D: NA
DNA: TGTGCCAGCAGTTCTATTGACAGCCCGGTTTCACCCCTCCACTTT; CDR3: CASSSIDSPVSPLHF; V: TRBV2; J: TRBJ1-6; size: NA; D: NA
DNA: TGTGCCAGGCCGGGACTCCCAAAAGCCTACGAGCAGTACTTC; CDR3: CARPGLPKAYEQYF; V: TRBV19; J: TRBJ2-7; size: NA; D: NA
DNA: TGTGCCACCAGTGATGAGGGGGCGGGAGATACGCAGTATTTT; CDR3: CATSDEGAGDTQYF; V: TRBV24-1; J: TRBJ2-3; size: NA; D: TRBD1
DNA: TGTGCCAGCAGCCAAGACAGGTTTCAGCCCCAGCATTTT; CDR3: CASSQDRFQPQHF; V: TRBV3-1/TRBV3-2; J: TRBJ1-5; size: NA; D: NA
DNA: TGTGCCAGCAAGTTGGAGAGGACTGAAGCTTTCTTT; CDR3: CASKLERTEAFF; V: TRBV2; J: TRBJ1-1; size: once; D: NA
DNA: TGTGCCAGCAGTTTAGGAGGAAGCACAGATACGCAGTATTTT; CDR3: CASSLGGSTDTQYF; V: TRBV28; J: TRBJ2-3; size: once; D: NA
DNA: TGTGCCAGCAGCCAAGATGGAGGAGTGTTGGACATTCAGTACTTC; CDR3: CASSQDGGVLDIQYF; V: TRBV4-2; J: TRBJ2-4; size: once; D: NA
DNA: TGTGCCAGCAACCTCGTCGGCAGCAACTATGGCTACACCTTC; CDR3: CASNLVGSNYGYTF; V: TRBV6-6; J: TRBJ1-2; size: NA; D: NA
DNA: TGTGCCAGCAGTGAATCCGGGAACCCCAGGGAGCAGTACTTC; CDR3: CASSESGNPREQYF; V: TRBV25-1; J: TRBJ2-7; size: NA; D: NA
DNA: TGTGCCAGCTCACCTTCAAATAATTCACCCCTCCACTTT; CDR3: CASSPSNNSPLHF; V: TRBV18; J: TRBJ1-6; size: NA; D: NA
DNA: TGTGCCAGCAGGCCAGGCGGCCCTAACTATGGCTACACCTTC; CDR3: CASRPGGPNYGYTF; V: TRBV7-9; J: TRBJ1-2; size: NA; D: NA
DNA: TGCACCAGCAGGGATTCGACTAGCGGGGGTAAGATGCGGAAGTGGGAGCAGTACTTC; CDR3: CTSRDSTSGGKMRKWEQYF; V: TRBV1; J: TRBJ2-7; size: NA; D: NA
DNA: TGCAGCCAGGACGGGAAAAACGAGCAGTACTTC; CDR3: CSQDGKNEQYF; V: TRBV20-1; J: TRBJ2-7; size: NA; D: NA
DNA: TGTGCCAGCGGGGAGTCCCATTCACCCCTCCACTTT; CDR3: CASGESHSPLHF; V: TRBV27; J: TRBJ1-6; size: NA; D: NA
DNA: TGTGCCTGGAGTCGGGTCTCTGGAAACACCATATATTTT; CDR3: CAWSRVSGNTIYF; V: TRBV30; J: TRBJ1-3; size: NA; D: NA
DNA: TGTGCCAGCAGTGGATACAGCGACACTGAAGCTTTCTTT; CDR3: CASSGYSDTEAFF; V: TRBV2; J: TRBJ1-1; size: NA; D: NA
DNA: TGTGCCAGCAGTGAAGGTGGGAGTGTCCACGAGCAGTACTTC; CDR3: CASSEGGSVHEQYF; V: TRBV6-1; J: TRBJ2-7; size: NA; D: NA
DNA: TGTGCCAGCAGCTTTAGGGGGCCGGCAGATACGCAGTATTTT; CDR3: CASSFRGPADTQYF; V: TRBV7-3; J: TRBJ2-3; size: NA; D: TRBD1
DNA: TGCGCCAGCAGTCCTTCTACGGGACGGGTTTTCTACGAGCAGTACTTC; CDR3: CASSPSTGRVFYEQYF; V: TRBV5-1; J: TRBJ2-7; size: NA; D: NA
DNA: TGTGCCAGCAGGGGGGAGCTTACCTACAATGAGCAGTTCTTC; CDR3: CASRGELTYNEQFF; V: TRBV28; J: TRBJ2-1; size: NA; D: NA
DNA: TGTGCCATCAGCGCCTCGGGACTAAATTCTGGGGCCAACGTCCTGACTTTC; CDR3: CAISASGLNSGANVLTF; V: TRBV10-3; J: TRBJ2-6; size: NA; D: TRBD2
DNA: TGCGCCAGCAGCTTGGACGGGGGCGGCACTGAAGCTTTCTTT; CDR3: CASSLDGGGTEAFF; V: TRBV5-1; J: TRBJ1-1; size: once; D: NA
DNA: TGTGCCAGCAGTCAACAGGGCCAGGATGAAAAACTGTTTTTT; CDR3: CASSQQGQDEKLFF; V: TRBV28; J: TRBJ1-4; size: few; D: NA
DNA: TGTGCCAGCAGTAACCCAGCCCGCCGCGGGAAGGGCACCGGGGAGCTGTTTTTT; CDR3: CASSNPARRGKGTGELFF; V: TRBV28; J: TRBJ2-2; size: NA; D: NA
DNA: TGTGCCAGCGACTTAACCGGCCCCCGGGGGGAGACCCAGTACTTC; CDR3: CASDLTGPRGETQYF; V: TRBV2; J: TRBJ2-5; size: NA; D: NA
DNA: TGTGCCAGCAGTTGGAGAAGGGAGGAAAAACTGTTTTTT; CDR3: CASSWRREEKLFF; V: TRBV6-6; J: TRBJ1-4; size: NA; D: NA
DNA: TGTGCCAGCGGCGCTGCAGATACGCAGTATTTT; CDR3: CASGAADTQYF; V: TRBV7-2; J: TRBJ2-3; size: NA; D: NA
DNA: TGTGCCAGCAGTTTAGGAAGTCCCGGGACAGGGGTAGATACGCAGTATTTT; CDR3: CASSLGSPGTGVDTQYF; V: TRBV27; J: TRBJ2-3; size: few; D: TRBD1
DNA: TGTGCCAGCAGTTTCCTAGGGGCGGTTGAGCAGTTCTTC; CDR3: CASSFLGAVEQFF; V: TRBV12-3/TRBV12-4; J: TRBJ2-1; size: NA; D: NA
DNA: TGTGCCAGCAGCTTATCGGAAATGGGCACTGAAGCTTTCTTT; CDR3: CASSLSEMGTEAFF; V: TRBV11-2; J: TRBJ1-1; size: NA; D: NA
DNA: TGTGCCAGCAGCCAGGACAGGCAGGATCAGCCCCAGCATTTT; CDR3: CASSQDRQDQPQHF; V: TRBV7-9; J: TRBJ1-5; size: NA; D: TRBD1
DNA: TGTGCCAGCAGCTTGGGACAGGGGTTGCACGAGCAGTACTTC; CDR3: CASSLGQGLHEQYF; V: TRBV7-9; J: TRBJ2-7; size: NA; D: TRBD1
DNA: TGTGCCAGCAGCCTAATACACAATTCTGGGGCCAACGTCCTGACTTTC; CDR3: CASSLIHNSGANVLTF; V: TRBV7-9; J: TRBJ2-6; size: NA; D: NA
DNA: TGTGCCAGCAGCCCCAAGGGGGACACTTTATATTTT; CDR3: CASSPKGDTLYF; V: TRBV9; J: TRBJ1-3; size: NA; D: NA
DNA: TGCAGCGTTGCTACTAGCGTTAGTACCGGGGAGCTGTTTTTT; CDR3: CSVATSVSTGELFF; V: TRBV29-1; J: TRBJ2-2; size: NA; D: TRBD2
DNA: TGTGCCAATTCCGGGACAGAGGACTATGGCTACACCTTC; CDR3: CANSGTEDYGYTF; V: TRBV10-3; J: TRBJ1-2; size: NA; D: TRBD1
DNA: TGCGCCAGCAGCCAACAGGGAGGGGCGGGCAATGAGCAGTTCTTC; CDR3: CASSQQGGAGNEQFF; V: TRBV4-3; J: TRBJ2-1; size: NA; D: TRBD2
DNA: TGCAGCGCCTTCGGGAACTACGAGCAGTACTTC; CDR3: CSAFGNYEQYF; V: TRBV29-1; J: TRBJ2-7; size: NA; D: NA
DNA: TGCGCCAGCAGCCCAGAGGGGGCGGGCTATGGCTACACCTTC; CDR3: CASSPEGAGYGYTF; V: TRBV5-1; J: TRBJ1-2; size: NA; D: TRBD1
DNA: TGTGCCAGCAGCTTGGGTGGGGAGGGCTATCAGCCCCAGCATTTT; CDR3: CASSLGGEGYQPQHF; V: TRBV5-5; J: TRBJ1-5; size: NA; D: NA
DNA: TGTGCCAGCAGCGTAGGGGGGGCACTTCTGGATACGCAGTATTTT; CDR3: CASSVGGALLDTQYF; V: TRBV9; J: TRBJ2-3; size: once; D: NA
DNA: TGTGCCAGCAGTTTTCCCGGGACAGGGGTTGAAGCTTTCTTT; CDR3: CASSFPGTGVEAFF; V: TRBV28; J: TRBJ1-1; size: NA; D: TRBD1
DNA: TGTGCCAGCAGTGACTCGTCTCTATCGCGCCCAGATACGCAGTATTTT; CDR3: CASSDSSLSRPDTQYF; V: TRBV6-4; J: TRBJ2-3; size: NA; D: NA